This passage covers 17 T cell receptor beta chains from one sample sequenced in a study of somatic mutations in cytotoxic T cells in rheumatoid arthritis. The table came from immunoSEQ multiplex PCR; TCRdb's copy has only in-frame clones and leaves some out. The profile covers roughly 14,000 clones, with approximately 84% appearing a single time and about 22% taken by the ten largest. The sample consisted of CD8+ T cells sorted from blood. The receptors were sampled from an adult with rheumatoid arthritis.

This chain uses TRBV28 with TRBJ1-3; 7 nucleotides agree with TRBD1. V trimming: 7 bases; J trimming: 0 bases; junction bases outside the gene matches: 12. CDR3 length: 17 amino acids. Germline V gene lookup returns CDR1 MDHEN and CDR2 SYDVKM. CDR3 amino acids: CASTLGTDRASGNTIYF. In DNA form, the CDR3 reads TGTGCCAGCACCTTGGGGACCGACAGGGCCTCTGGAAACACCATATATTTT.

This CDR3 is CASSQVFGNGQVGATNEKLFF. For the CDR3, the DNA is TGCGCCAGCAGCCAAGTCTTTGGAAACGGACAGGTGGGAGCAACTAATGAAAAACTGTTTTTT. The rearrangement uses TRBV4-1 and TRBJ1-4; 7 bases align to TRBD1. Trimming took 1 base from V and 0 from J; bases not matched to a gene: 17. The germline gives CDR1 MGHRA, CDR2 YSYEKL. This CDR3 comprises 21 residues.

This clone has just a few counts. The J gene is TRBJ2-7, the V gene TRBV28, with 7 bases fitting TRBD1. Germline V lookup: CDR1 MDHEN, CDR2 SYDVKM. CDR3 length: 13 residues. Trimming took 6 bases from V and 6 from J; bases not matched to a gene: 8. The CDR3 is CASSFRQGGEQYF. CDR3 in DNA: TGTGCCAGCAGCTTTAGACAGGGCGGCGAGCAGTACTTC.

The chain's CDR3 is CASSLVGGGNTEAFF. Here the CDR3 DNA reads TGTGCCAGCAGCTTAGTAGGAGGCGGAAACACTGAAGCTTTCTTT. The rearrangement uses TRBV7-8 and TRBJ1-1; D gene unclear. The CDR3 covers 15 residues. CDR1 and CDR2 from the germline V gene are SGHVS and FQNEAQ. With 1 base removed from V and 2 bases from J, the gap between germline ends came to 11 bases.

This clone was observed a handful of times. The chain recombines TRBV10-3 with TRBJ2-3, with 7 bases aligning to TRBD2. J was trimmed by 5 bases and V by 2 bases; bases with no gene match: 10. The CDR3 length is 16 residues. The germline V gene encodes CDR1 ENHRY and CDR2 SYGVKD. This CDR3 reads CAISEMAGEGRDTQYF. The CDR3 DNA is TGTGCCATCAGTGAGATGGCGGGAGAAGGGAGAGATACGCAGTATTTT.

V gene TRBV9 combines with J gene TRBJ2-2, with 7 bases that match TRBD2. Germline CDR1 is SGDLS and CDR2 is YYNGEE. This CDR3 is 16 amino acids long. V gave up 0 bases and J gave up 1 base; unmatched junction bases: 3. The CDR3 bases are TGTGCCAGCAGCGTAGGCGGGAGAGGGAACACCGGGGAGCTGTTTTTT. It specifies CASSVGGRGNTGELFF.

The V call is TRBV6-4, the J call TRBJ2-7; 9 nucleotides match TRBD1. This CDR3 is 16 amino acids long. V lost 7 bases and J lost 9; bases outside the gene matches: 19. Germline CDR1 reads MRHNA; CDR2 reads SNTAGT. The CDR3 DNA sequence: TGTGCCAGCAACACCTCGGGACAGGGCGGCCCGACGGGGCAGTACTTC. It translates to CASNTSGQGGPTGQYF.

The rearrangement uses TRBV11-1 and TRBJ2-7; D gene unclear. Per germline, CDR1 SGHAT and CDR2 FQDESV (reference sequence). The CDR3 spans 15 residues. Trimming cost V 1 base and J 2 bases, with 12 bases left between them. The CDR3, as DNA: TGTGCCAGCAGCTTAGGGGCGGAAGGGCCCTACGAGCAGTACTTC. Translation: CASSLGAEGPYEQYF.

The chain is built from TRBV11-2 and TRBJ2-1; D gene unclear. CDR3 length: 11 amino acids. The ends were cut back, 2 bases at V and 9 bases at J, with 5 bases in the middle. Germline assignment: CDR1 SGHAT and CDR2 FQNNGV. For the CDR3, the DNA is TGTGCCAGCAGCTTATTTACTGAGCAGTTCTTC. Protein product: CASSLFTEQFF.

In this sample, this clone turned up a few times. This chain uses TRBV7-9 with TRBJ2-7; no reliable D call. The V end was cut by 1 base, the J end by 5 bases, with 6 bases between. Germline V gene data show CDR1 as SEHNR and CDR2 as FQNEAQ (reference sequence). The CDR3 contains 12 residues. The CDR3 DNA reads as TGTGCCAGCAGCTTAGTGGTCAACGAGCAGTACTTC. This gives the protein CASSLVVNEQYF.

The table lists this clone with a count of one. The J gene is TRBJ2-1, the V gene TRBV7-2; D ambiguous. The CDR3 is 12 amino acids. Germline V gene lookup returns CDR1 SGHTA and CDR2 FQGNSA. The ends were cut back, 6 bases at V and 9 bases at J, with 12 bases in the middle. CDR3 loop: CASSVPRSEQFF. The CDR3 DNA reads TGTGCCAGCAGTGTACCTAGAAGTGAGCAGTTCTTC.

The chain links TRBV7-9 to TRBJ2-7; possible D gene TRBD1, 5 bases. The length of the CDR3 is 13 residues. The V end was cut by 9 bases, the J end by 7 bases, with 19 bases between. Germline V CDR1 and CDR2: SEHNR, FQNEAQ (reference sequence). CDR3 protein: CARELPGNREQYF. The CDR3 DNA reads as TGTGCCAGGGAACTACCAGGGAATAGAGAGCAGTACTTC.

The chain carries TRBV9 and TRBJ1-3; 7 bases fit TRBD1. After removal of 0 bases from V and 8 bases from J, the junction contained 5 bases not matched to a gene. There are 14 residues in the CDR3. CDR1 SGDLS and CDR2 YYNGEE come from the germline V gene. The CDR3 DNA follows: TGTGCCAGCAGCGTAGCCGGGACAGTGGACACCATATATTTT. Amino acids: CASSVAGTVDTIYF.

The chain has TRBV6-5 and TRBJ1-2; perhaps TRBD1 as D (6 bases). CDR1 and CDR2 from the germline V gene are MNHEY and SVGAGI. The CDR3 consists of 14 residues. Trimming left V 4 bases short and J 4 bases short, with 13 bases between. In nucleotides, the CDR3 is TGTGCCAGCAGTTCACAGGGATTTGGCTATGGCTACACCTTC. This encodes CASSSQGFGYGYTF.

This sequence joins TRBV19 and TRBJ1-2; 7 bases agree with TRBD1. This CDR3 contains 13 residues. The trim removed 4 bases at V and 7 bases at J, leaving 6 bases unmatched. Germline V lookup: CDR1 LNHDA, CDR2 SQIVND (reference sequence). The CDR3 spells CASSTNRGFGYTF. Written as DNA, the CDR3 is TGTGCCAGTAGTACGAACAGGGGTTTTGGCTACACCTTC.

The V call is TRBV13, the J call TRBJ2-3; 13 bases agree with TRBD2. The junction had 8 bases not matched to a gene; V was cut back by 3 bases and J by 5 bases. Germline V CDR1 and CDR2: PRHDT, FYEKMQ (reference sequence). CDR3 length: 17 amino acids. CDR3 nucleotides: TGTGCCAGCAGCTTCGGAACGGGACTAGCGGGAAGAGATACGCAGTATTTT. Its protein is CASSFGTGLAGRDTQYF.

This sequence joins TRBV21-1 and TRBJ2-7. TRBV21-1 is labeled a pseudogene. CDR3 size: 9 residues. In DNA, the CDR3 is TGTGCCAGCAGCAACGAGCAGTACTTC. This gives the protein CASSNEQYF.